This T cell receptor (beta chain) is from a study of breast tumors, draining lymph nodes, adjacent tissues. As concerns this clonotype: Antigen: not known.

Study outcomes and limitations: Data fit most tumor T cells coming from lymph node, expanding in tumor. Tumor TCR diversity was below lymph nodes but above nontumor tissue. That most tumor T cells come from lymph nodes remained unproven. Compared with basal-like, luminal-like tumors shared significantly more repertoire with nontumor tissue.

The CDR3 runs to 14 residues. CDR1 SEHNR and CDR2 FQNEAQ come from the germline V gene (reference sequence). V shed 10 bases and J 7 bases; nucleotides not matched to a gene: 9. MiXCR, applied by TCRdb to the multiplex PCR reads, yields one record per CDR3 protein. The sample yields over 60,000 distinct CDR3 sequences, 40% to 55% seen once. The receptor was derived from a female donor with breast cancer. Some clones in this sample may be carry-over from other donors' samples. J is TRBJ2-7 and V is TRBV7-9, with TRBD2 matching 14 bases. Sample: breast tumor tissue. In DNA, the CDR3 is TGTGCCACCAACGGACTAGCGGGGGGTAGGGAGCAGTACTTC. Translation: CATNGLAGGREQYF.